The clone carrying this T cell receptor beta chain was observed a single time. This specimen comes from a study of cytomegalovirus exposure and HLA in healthy donors. The primer mix had 60 Vbeta and 13 Jbeta primers. Generated by immunoSEQ multiplex PCR, the TCRdb table keeps only in-frame clones and is missing some. The repertoire holds approximately 120,000 clones, with approximately 83% as singletons. V dropped 4 bases and J dropped 2 bases, with 10 bases sitting between them. The germline V gene encodes CDR1 MRHNA and CDR2 SNTAGT. This CDR3 has 14 residues. This sequence originates from a woman aged 40 to 49 in good health and CMV-seropositive. The chain uses TRBV6-4 and TRBJ2-3; perhaps TRBD2 as D (6 bases). The specimen sequenced was PBMCs. The CDR3 sequence: CASSVAENTDTQYF. The CDR3 DNA follows: TGTGCCAGCAGTGTAGCGGAAAACACAGATACGCAGTATTTT.